This T cell receptor beta chain was documented in a study of shared clonotypes between healthy human individuals. Whole-study findings and limits: The authors expected sequencing depth to affect clonotype sharing among donors.

Comments on this clone: Its target is not known. The identical CDR3 is also encoded by other nucleotide sequences in the sample.

This CDR3 comprises 15 residues. Trimming shortened V by 2 bases and J by 0 bases, and 10 bases separated the two germline ends. Germline assignment: CDR1 MDHEN and CDR2 SYDVKM. Profiled with immunoSEQ multiplex PCR; TCRdb holds only in-frame clones, not every one. This sample has around 1.9 million clones, with 93% found just once. The naive CD8 population came from CD45RO-negative cells selected for CCR7, without terminally differentiated effector memory CD45RA+ cells. The specimen was naive CD8+ T cells from PBMCs. The chain combines TRBV28 with TRBJ2-5; the D gene is possibly TRBD1 (6 bases). The TCR sequence derives from a man aged 18 to 30 in good health. Some clones in this sample may be carry-over from other donors' samples. CDR3 sequence reads: CASSLTGTNQETQYF. CDR3 nucleotides: TGTGCCAGCAGTTTAACAGGGACCAACCAAGAGACCCAGTACTTC.